Listed here are 27 T cell receptor beta chains from one sample, sequenced in a study of blood T cell repertoires in COVID-19. Method: immunoSEQ multiplex PCR; TCRdb's copy keeps in-frame clones and lacks some. The sample records 200,000 to 300,000 clones, 75% to 85% being singletons. Sequencing was done on a sample of peripheral blood. The receptors stem from a man between 40 and 49 years old who had recovered from COVID-19.

The chain uses TRBV19 and TRBJ1-1, with TRBD1 identical over 10 bases. This CDR3 comprises 15 residues. With V trimmed by 5 bases and J by 1 base, 4 bases remained unmatched. Looked up from germline, CDR1 is LNHDA and CDR2 is SQIVND (reference sequence). CDR3 in amino acids: CASSLRDRGNTEAFF. The CDR3 coding sequence is TGTGCCAGTAGTCTCCGGGACAGGGGGAACACTGAAGCTTTCTTT.

V and J are TRBV11-3 and TRBJ2-7; tentative D call: TRBD2 (5 bases). This CDR3 has 13 residues. V was shortened by 9 bases and J by 3 bases, with 15 bases between the two germline ends. Germline CDR1 is SGHNT and CDR2 is YENEEA. This CDR3 is CASWETGSYEQYF. DNA for the CDR3: TGTGCCAGTTGGGAGACCGGCAGCTACGAGCAGTACTTC.

This chain joins TRBV4-1 and TRBJ2-3; D call uncertain. Germline V gene lookup returns CDR1 MGHRA and CDR2 YSYEKL. V dropped 4 bases and J dropped 0 bases, with 11 bases sitting between them. The CDR3 is 15 residues long. The CDR3 coding sequence is TGCGCCAGCAGCCCCATTCCTAGTAGCACAGATACGCAGTATTTT. This translates into CASSPIPSSTDTQYF.

This chain joins TRBV19 and TRBJ1-1, with D uncertain. There are 13 residues in the CDR3. Germline CDR1 and CDR2: LNHDA and SQIVND (reference sequence). V was trimmed by 6 bases and J by 0 bases, leaving 8 bases between them. Written as DNA, the CDR3 is TGTGCCAGTAGGCTTGACTTGAACACTGAAGCTTTCTTT. It is translated as CASRLDLNTEAFF.

This clone was picked up a small number of times. V and J are TRBV29-1 and TRBJ2-2, with 9 positions matching TRBD2. Germline CDR1 and CDR2: SQVTM and ANQGSEA. The V and J ends lost 8 bases and 2 bases, in that order; junction bases with no gene match: 6. This CDR3 comprises 14 residues. For the CDR3, the DNA is TGCAGCACAGCGGGAGGCCCAAACACCGGGGAGCTGTTTTTT. This sequence encodes CSTAGGPNTGELFF.

CDR3 DNA sequence: TGTGCCAGTAGTATGCCCGGGGGAAGAATCTCTGGAAACACCATATATTTT. Amino acid sequence: CASSMPGGRISGNTIYF. This rearrangement joins TRBV19 to TRBJ1-3, with D possibly TRBD1 on 5 matching bases. Trimming removed 3 bases from V and 0 bases from J, with 15 bases in between. The germline gives CDR1 LNHDA, CDR2 SQIVND (reference sequence). The CDR3 length is 17 residues.

The rearrangement links TRBV9 to TRBJ1-6, with 7 bases identical to TRBD1. The CDR3 sequence is 14 residues long. The J segment lost 7 bases and the V segment lost 7 bases, leaving 8 bases of the junction unmatched. The germline CDR1 and CDR2 sequences are SGDLS and YYNGEE. Here the CDR3 reads CASHPGQQNSPLHF. CDR3 DNA sequence: TGTGCCAGCCACCCGGGACAGCAAAATTCACCCCTCCACTTT.

V gene TRBV2 combines with J gene TRBJ1-6, with 8 bases that match TRBD1. The CDR3 loop spans 16 amino acids. Germline trimming cut 6 bases from V and 5 bases from J; bases unmatched to any gene: 9. CDR1 and CDR2 from the germline V gene are SNHLY and FYNNEI. The CDR3 DNA sequence: TGTGCCAGCAGATGGGGACAGGCTAAAAATAATTCACCCCTCCACTTT. Translated, it gives CASRWGQAKNNSPLHF.

The chain has TRBV11-2 and TRBJ2-3, with 11 bases that match TRBD2. Germline assignment: CDR1 SGHAT and CDR2 FQNNGV. The V segment lost 5 bases and the J segment 2 bases; nucleotides outside the gene matches: 6. The CDR3 loop spans 16 amino acids. The CDR3 reads CASSRFSGGDTDTQYF. CDR3 in DNA: TGTGCCAGCAGCCGATTTAGCGGGGGGGACACAGATACGCAGTATTTT.

This clone was seen a handful of times. The genes are TRBV3-1 (or the pseudogene TRBV3-2) and TRBJ1-2, with TRBD1 identical over 7 bases. With V trimmed by 4 bases and J by 4 bases, 12 bases remained unmatched. Germline V gives CDR1 LGHDT, CDR2 YNNKEL (reference sequence). The CDR3 is 16 residues long. The CDR3, as DNA: TGTGCCAGCAGCCCAGAAATAGGGGGCGGAATCTATGGCTACACCTTC. This encodes CASSPEIGGGIYGYTF.

CDR3 bases: TGTGCCAGCAGCTTAAGACAGGGGGCTCAGGCGGATGAAAAACTGTTTTTT. Translation: CASSLRQGAQADEKLFF. This rearrangement joins TRBV11-3 to TRBJ1-4; 10 bases are shared with TRBD1. CDR3 length: 17 residues. V lost 2 bases, J lost 6 bases, and 9 bases stayed unmatched. Germline CDR1 reads SGHNT; CDR2 reads YENEEA.

The CDR3 coding sequence is TGCGCCAGCAGCTTACTAGCGGGGGGTTTGTCATCCTACGAGCAGTACTTC. This sequence encodes CASSLLAGGLSSYEQYF. This sequence joins TRBV5-1 and TRBJ2-7, with 12 bases identical to TRBD2. The junction had 7 bases not matched to a gene; V was cut back by 2 bases and J by 1 base. Germline V gene data show CDR1 as SGHRS and CDR2 as YFSETQ. The CDR3 length is 17 residues.

The chain is built from TRBV5-4 and TRBJ1-2; TRBD1 matches 7 bases. CDR3 length: 13 residues. Germline-derived CDR1 and CDR2 are SGHNT and YYREEE (reference sequence). The junction had 9 bases not matched to a gene; V was cut back by 5 bases and J by 8 bases. The CDR3 loop reads CASSSTGARGYTF. The CDR3 nucleotides read TGTGCCAGCAGTTCTACAGGGGCCAGGGGCTACACCTTC. Combining the CDR3 with reference TRBV5-4 and TRBJ1-2 gives the whole variable domain ETGVTQSPTHLIKTRGQQVTLRCSSQSGHNTVSWYQQALGQGPQFIFQYYREEENGRGNFPPRFSGLQFPNYSSELNVNALELDDSALYLCASSSTGARGYTFGSGTRLTVV.

The chain combines TRBV12-3 or TRBV12-4 with TRBJ2-1; TRBD2 might be the D (5 bases). V was clipped by 3 bases and J by 15 bases, with 15 bases between them. The CDR3 extends over 12 amino acids. The CDR3 DNA is TGTGCCAGCAGTTTCCCCCGCGAGAGGGCGTTCTTC. Translated: CASSFPRERAFF.

The chain uses TRBV5-1 and TRBJ1-2; 11 bases map to TRBD1. Germline trimming cut 2 bases from V and 7 bases from J; bases unmatched to any gene: 4. From germline, CDR1 is SGHRS and CDR2 YFSETQ. The CDR3 totals 14 residues. The CDR3 sequence is CASSFGQGASGYTF. CDR3 nucleotides: TGCGCCAGCAGCTTTGGACAGGGGGCGAGTGGCTACACCTTC.

V usage is TRBV19 and J usage is TRBJ1-3; D is unclear. Germline CDR1 is LNHDA and CDR2 is SQIVND (reference sequence). The CDR3 length is 17 residues. Trimming pared 8 bases from V and 0 bases from J, leaving 20 bases between. This chain's CDR3 is CASDMGTLRSSGNTIYF. CDR3 nucleotide sequence: TGTGCCAGTGATATGGGTACACTCCGGAGCTCTGGAAACACCATATATTTT.

This clone was counted once. This chain uses TRBV3-1 (or the pseudogene TRBV3-2) with TRBJ2-3, with a tentative D call TRBD2 (6 bases). Trimming took off 3 bases at V and 4 bases at J, with 20 bases between the two ends. Germline V lookup: CDR1 LGHDT, CDR2 YNNKEL (reference sequence). This CDR3 has 17 residues. This chain's CDR3 is CASSHTPVGSRSDTQYF. The DNA for the CDR3 is TGTGCCAGCAGCCACACACCGGTCGGGAGTAGATCAGATACGCAGTATTTT.

Notes on this clone: This CDR3 is also generated by other DNA sequences in the sample. This chain links TRBV7-9 with TRBJ1-2; 10 positions match TRBD1. The CDR3 is 14 residues long. Germline CDR1 SEHNR, CDR2 FQNEAQ (reference sequence). J gave up 8 bases and V 5 bases, and 8 bases lay outside the gene matches. The CDR3 DNA sequence: TGTGCCAGCAGCACATGGGACAGGGGCGGAGGCTACACCTTC. The encoded protein is CASSTWDRGGGYTF.

The J gene is TRBJ2-7, the V gene TRBV24-1; possible D gene TRBD2, 5 bases. Germline V lookup: CDR1 KGHDR, CDR2 SFDVKD. The CDR3 runs to 14 residues. Trimming cost V 9 bases and J 0 bases, with 14 bases left between them. The CDR3 is CATLKPGYSYEQYF. In DNA form, the CDR3 reads TGTGCCACCCTTAAACCGGGATACTCCTACGAGCAGTACTTC.

In DNA, the CDR3 is TGTGCCAGTAGTAGTGACAGACAAAACATTCAGTACTTC. Translation: CASSSDRQNIQYF. V is TRBV19 and J is TRBJ2-4; possible D gene TRBD1, 5 bases. Germline V gene lookup returns CDR1 LNHDA and CDR2 SQIVND (reference sequence). The CDR3 is made up of 13 amino acids. V dropped 4 bases and J dropped 5 bases, with 9 bases sitting between them.

The chain couples TRBV27 to TRBJ2-1; 9 bases map to TRBD2. This CDR3 has 12 residues. Germline V gene data show CDR1 as MNHEY and CDR2 as SMNVEV (reference sequence). After removal of 7 bases from V and 15 bases from J, the junction contained 10 bases not matched to a gene. CDR3 nucleotide sequence: TGTGCCAGCATTGACCGAGCGGGAGGCCCGTTCTTC. The encoded protein is CASIDRAGGPFF.

The chain combines TRBV6-6 with TRBJ2-5, with a tentative D call TRBD1 (6 bases). V shed 3 bases and J shed 0 bases, with 14 bases lying between them. The CDR3 is 16 residues long. CDR1 is MNHNY, CDR2 SVGAGI, per germline (reference sequence). The CDR3 spells CASSYPGHSYQETQYF. CDR3 DNA sequence: TGTGCCAGCAGTTATCCGGGACACTCGTACCAAGAGACCCAGTACTTC.

V and J are TRBV7-9 and TRBJ1-1; a weak D match, TRBD1 (6 bases). Germline values: CDR1 SEHNR, CDR2 FQNEAQ (reference sequence). There are 14 residues in the CDR3. V was cut by 5 bases and J by 7 bases, with 17 bases left in between. The CDR3 region has the DNA TGTGCCAGCAGCCAATTAGGGGGAACCCATGAAGCTTTCTTT. Amino acids: CASSQLGGTHEAFF.

The genes are TRBV13 and TRBJ1-2; no firm D call. This CDR3 has 14 amino acids. Germline V gene lookup returns CDR1 PRHDT and CDR2 FYEKMQ (reference sequence). V lost 6 bases and J 2 bases, leaving 13 bases between the germline ends. CDR3 region: CASSLKGANYGYTF. In nucleotides, the CDR3 is TGTGCCAGCAGTCTAAAGGGAGCGAACTATGGCTACACCTTC. Variable domain in full (rest from reference TRBV13 and TRBJ1-2): AAGVIQSPRHLIKEKRETATLKCYPIPRHDTVYWYQQGPGQDPQFLISFYEKMQSDKGSIPDRFSAQQFSDYHSELNMSSLELGDSALYFCASSLKGANYGYTFGSGTRLTVV.

In this sample, this clone turned up many times. The chain links TRBV9 to TRBJ2-1, with 8 nucleotides matching TRBD1. CDR3 length: 13 amino acids. In germline, CDR1 is SGDLS, CDR2 YYNGEE. Unmatched junction bases numbered 4, after V lost 2 bases and J lost 9 bases. The CDR3 region is CASSVETGAEQFF. In DNA form, the CDR3 reads TGTGCCAGCAGCGTTGAGACAGGGGCTGAGCAGTTCTTC.

The J gene is TRBJ1-5, the V gene TRBV4-1, with 7 bases matching TRBD1. The CDR3 is made up of 14 amino acids. Germline loops: CDR1 MGHRA, CDR2 YSYEKL. The junction had 6 bases not matched to a gene; V was cut back by 4 bases and J by 6 bases. The CDR3 nucleotides read TGCGCCAGCAGCCTGGACAGGAACGGTCAGCCCCAGCATTTT. Translating it yields CASSLDRNGQPQHF.

The J gene is TRBJ1-5, the V gene TRBV6-5, with 9 bases matching TRBD1. The CDR3 is 15 amino acids. The J segment lost 7 bases and the V segment lost 4 bases, leaving 8 bases of the junction unmatched. Germline values: CDR1 MNHEY, CDR2 SVGAGI. CDR3 sequence (DNA): TGTGCCAGCAGTTCTACAGGGGGCGCGGGCCAGCCCCAGCATTTT. Translating it yields CASSSTGGAGQPQHF.